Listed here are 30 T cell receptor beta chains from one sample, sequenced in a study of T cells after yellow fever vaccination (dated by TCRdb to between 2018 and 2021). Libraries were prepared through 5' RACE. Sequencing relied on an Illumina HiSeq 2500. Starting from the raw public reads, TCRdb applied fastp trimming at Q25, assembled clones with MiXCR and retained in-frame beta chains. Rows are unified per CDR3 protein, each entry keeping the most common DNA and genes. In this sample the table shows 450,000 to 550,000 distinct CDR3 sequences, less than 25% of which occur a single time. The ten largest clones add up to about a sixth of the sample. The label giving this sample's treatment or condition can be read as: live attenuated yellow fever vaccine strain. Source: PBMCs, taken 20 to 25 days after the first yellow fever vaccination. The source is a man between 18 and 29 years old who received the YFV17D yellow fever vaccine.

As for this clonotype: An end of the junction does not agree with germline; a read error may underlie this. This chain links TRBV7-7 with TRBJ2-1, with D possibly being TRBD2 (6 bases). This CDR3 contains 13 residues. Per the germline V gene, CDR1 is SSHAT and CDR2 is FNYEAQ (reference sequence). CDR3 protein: CASSFTSSHEQFF. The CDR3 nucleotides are TGTGCTAGCAGCTTCACTAGCTCCCATGAGCAGTTCTTC.

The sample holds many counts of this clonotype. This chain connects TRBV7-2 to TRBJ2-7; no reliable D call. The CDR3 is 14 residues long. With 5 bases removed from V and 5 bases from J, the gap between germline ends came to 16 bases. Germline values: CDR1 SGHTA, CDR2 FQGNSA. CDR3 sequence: CASSRSDGYDEQYF. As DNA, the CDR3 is TGTGCCAGCAGCAGATCGGACGGCTACGACGAGCAGTACTTC.

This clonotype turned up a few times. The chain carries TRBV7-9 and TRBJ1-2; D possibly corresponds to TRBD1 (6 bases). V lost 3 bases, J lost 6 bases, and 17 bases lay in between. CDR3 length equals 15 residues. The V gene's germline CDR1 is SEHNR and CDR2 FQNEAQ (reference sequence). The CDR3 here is CASSFWRGAGDGYTF. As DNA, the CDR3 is TGTGCCAGCAGCTTTTGGCGAGGGGCAGGGGATGGCTACACCTTC.

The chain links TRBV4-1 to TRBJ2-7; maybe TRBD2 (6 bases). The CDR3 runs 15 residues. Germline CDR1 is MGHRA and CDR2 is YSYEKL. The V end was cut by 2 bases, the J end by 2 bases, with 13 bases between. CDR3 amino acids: CASSQRGGVPYEQYV. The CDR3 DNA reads TGCGCCAGCAGCCAACGCGGCGGGGTGCCCTACGAGCAGTACGTC.

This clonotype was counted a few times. In DNA, the CDR3 is TGTGCCAGCAGCTTCCATGGGGTGGAGACCCAGTACTTC. Protein sequence: CASSFHGVETQYF. The J gene is TRBJ2-5, the V gene TRBV7-2; no definite D call. The V gene lost 3 bases and the J gene lost 5 bases, with 10 bases spanning the gap. Germline CDR1 is SGHTA and CDR2 is FQGNSA. The CDR3 is made up of 13 amino acids.

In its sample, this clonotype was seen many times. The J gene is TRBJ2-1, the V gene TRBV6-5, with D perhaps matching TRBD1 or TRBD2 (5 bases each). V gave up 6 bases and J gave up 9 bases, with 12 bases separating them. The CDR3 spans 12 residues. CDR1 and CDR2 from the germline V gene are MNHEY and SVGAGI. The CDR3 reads CASSQTGGEQFF. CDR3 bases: TGTGCCAGCAGCCAAACAGGAGGTGAGCAGTTCTTC.

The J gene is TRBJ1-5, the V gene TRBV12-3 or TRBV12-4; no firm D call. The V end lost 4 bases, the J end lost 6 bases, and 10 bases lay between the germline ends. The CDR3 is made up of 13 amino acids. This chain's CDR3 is CASSSGMGQPQHF. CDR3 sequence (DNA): TGTGCCAGCAGTTCTGGGATGGGTCAGCCCCAGCATTTT.

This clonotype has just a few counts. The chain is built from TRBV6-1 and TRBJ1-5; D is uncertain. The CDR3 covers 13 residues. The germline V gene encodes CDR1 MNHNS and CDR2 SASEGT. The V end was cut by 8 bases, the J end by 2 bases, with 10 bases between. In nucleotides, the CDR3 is TGTGCCAGCCGGGTAAGCGGCAATCAGCCCCAGCATTTT. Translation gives CASRVSGNQPQHF.

In DNA form, the CDR3 reads TGCGCCAGCAGCTTCCGAGGCTCCTATAATTCACCCCTCCACTTT. Translation gives CASSFRGSYNSPLHF. The V and J genes are TRBV5-1 and TRBJ1-6; D ambiguous. The CDR3 has 15 residues. The germline gives CDR1 SGHRS, CDR2 YFSETQ. V gave up 2 bases and J gave up 0 bases, with 6 bases separating them. Full variable domain (missing parts from reference TRBV5-1 and TRBJ1-6): KAGVTQTPRYLIKTRGQQVTLSCSPISGHRSVSWYQQTPGQGLQFLFEYFSETQRNKGNFPGRFSGRQFSNSRSEMNVSTLELGDSALYLCASSFRGSYNSPLHFGNGTRLTVT.

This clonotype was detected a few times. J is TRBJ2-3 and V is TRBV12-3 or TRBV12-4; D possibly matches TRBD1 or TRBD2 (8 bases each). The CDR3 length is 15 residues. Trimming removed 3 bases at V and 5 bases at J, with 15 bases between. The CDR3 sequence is CASSFQGAGGDTQYF. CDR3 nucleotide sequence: TGTGCCAGCAGTTTCCAGGGGGCGGGAGGAGATACGCAGTATTTT.

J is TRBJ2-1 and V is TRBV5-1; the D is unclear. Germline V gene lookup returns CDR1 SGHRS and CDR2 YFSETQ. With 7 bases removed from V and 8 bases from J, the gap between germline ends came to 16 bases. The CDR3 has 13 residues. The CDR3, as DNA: TGCGCCAGCGGCCCCCCTTTAATGGATGAGCAGTTCTTC. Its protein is CASGPPLMDEQFF.

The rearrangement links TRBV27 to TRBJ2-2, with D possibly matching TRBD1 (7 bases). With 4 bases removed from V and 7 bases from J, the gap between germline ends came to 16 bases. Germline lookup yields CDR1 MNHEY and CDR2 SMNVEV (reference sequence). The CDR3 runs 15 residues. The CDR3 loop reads CASSSGGLGIGELFF. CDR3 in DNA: TGTGCCAGCAGTTCAGGGGGGTTAGGCATCGGGGAGCTGTTTTTT.

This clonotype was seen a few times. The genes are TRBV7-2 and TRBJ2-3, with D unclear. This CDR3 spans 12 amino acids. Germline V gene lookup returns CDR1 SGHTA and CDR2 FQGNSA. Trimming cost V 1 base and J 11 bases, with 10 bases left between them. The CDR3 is CASSLDRSLQYF. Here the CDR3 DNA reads TGTGCCAGCAGCTTAGACCGCAGTTTGCAGTATTTT.

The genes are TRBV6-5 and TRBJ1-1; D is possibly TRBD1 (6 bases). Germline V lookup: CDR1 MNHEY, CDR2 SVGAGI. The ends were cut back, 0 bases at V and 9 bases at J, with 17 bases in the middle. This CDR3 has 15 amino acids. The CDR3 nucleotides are TGTGCCAGCAGTTACTCGACAGGATTAGGAGAAAAAGCTTTCTTT. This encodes CASSYSTGLGEKAFF.

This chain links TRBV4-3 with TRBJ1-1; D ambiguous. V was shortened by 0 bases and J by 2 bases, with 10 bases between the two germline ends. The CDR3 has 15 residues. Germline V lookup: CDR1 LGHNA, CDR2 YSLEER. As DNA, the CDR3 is TGCGCCAGCAGCCAAGAGGGGATGTATAACACTGAAGCTTTCTTT. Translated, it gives CASSQEGMYNTEAFF.

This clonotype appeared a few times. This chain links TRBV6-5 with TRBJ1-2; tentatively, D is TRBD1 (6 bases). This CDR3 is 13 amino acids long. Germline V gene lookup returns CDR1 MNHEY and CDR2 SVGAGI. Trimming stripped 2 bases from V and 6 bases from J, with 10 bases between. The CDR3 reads CASSYGGRDGYTF. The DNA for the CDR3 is TGTGCCAGCAGTTACGGGGGCAGGGATGGCTACACCTTC.

The CDR3 nucleotides are TGTGCCAGCAGTCAGAGCTACGCTATGAACACTGAAGCTTTCTTT. It encodes CASSQSYAMNTEAFF. The rearrangement uses TRBV7-2 and TRBJ1-1; D ambiguous. V was cut by 6 bases and J by 0 bases, with 14 bases left in between. The CDR3 has 15 residues. Germline assignment: CDR1 SGHTA and CDR2 FQGNSA.

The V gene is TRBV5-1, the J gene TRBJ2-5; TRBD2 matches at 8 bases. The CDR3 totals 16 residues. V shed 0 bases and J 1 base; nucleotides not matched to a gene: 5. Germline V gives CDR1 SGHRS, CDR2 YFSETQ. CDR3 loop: CASSLASGGFQETQYF. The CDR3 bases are TGCGCCAGCAGCTTGGCGAGCGGGGGTTTCCAAGAGACCCAGTACTTC.

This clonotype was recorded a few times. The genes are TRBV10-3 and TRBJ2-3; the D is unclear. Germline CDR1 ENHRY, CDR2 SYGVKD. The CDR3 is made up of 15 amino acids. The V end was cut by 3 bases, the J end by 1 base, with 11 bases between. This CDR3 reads CAISDEGVGTDTQYF. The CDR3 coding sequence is TGTGCCATCAGTGACGAAGGCGTTGGCACAGATACGCAGTATTTT.

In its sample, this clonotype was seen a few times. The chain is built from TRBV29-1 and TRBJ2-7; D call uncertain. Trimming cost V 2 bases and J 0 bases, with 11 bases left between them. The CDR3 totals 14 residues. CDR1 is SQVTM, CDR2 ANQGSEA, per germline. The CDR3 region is CSVESPGPSYEQYF. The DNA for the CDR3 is TGCAGCGTTGAATCTCCGGGCCCCTCCTACGAGCAGTACTTC.

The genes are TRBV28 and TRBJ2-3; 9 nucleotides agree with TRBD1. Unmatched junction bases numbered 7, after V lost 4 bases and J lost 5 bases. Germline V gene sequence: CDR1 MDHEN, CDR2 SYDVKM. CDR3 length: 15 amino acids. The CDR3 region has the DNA TGTGCCAGCAGTTGGGGGGACAGGGCGGGAGATACGCAGTATTTT. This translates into CASSWGDRAGDTQYF.

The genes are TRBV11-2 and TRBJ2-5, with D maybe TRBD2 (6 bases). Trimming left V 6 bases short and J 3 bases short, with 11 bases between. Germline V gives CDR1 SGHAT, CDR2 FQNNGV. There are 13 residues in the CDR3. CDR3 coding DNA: TGTGCCAGCAGTCGGGGGAAAGAAGAGACCCAGTACTTC. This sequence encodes CASSRGKEETQYF. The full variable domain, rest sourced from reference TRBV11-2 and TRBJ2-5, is EAGVAQSPRYKIIEKRQSVAFWCNPISGHATLYWYQQILGQGPKLLIQFQNNGVVDDSQLPKDRFSAERLKGVDSTLKIQPAKLEDSAVYLCASSRGKEETQYFGPGTRLLVL.

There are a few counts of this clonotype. The chain's CDR3 is CSASPQAWNYTF. CDR3 DNA: TGCAGTGCTAGTCCACAGGCATGGAACTACACCTTC. The rearrangement links TRBV20-1 to TRBJ1-2; a weak D match, TRBD1 (5 bases). The CDR3 runs 12 residues. V was trimmed by 3 bases and J by 10 bases, leaving 15 bases between them. Germline assignment: CDR1 DFQATT and CDR2 SNEGSKA (reference sequence).

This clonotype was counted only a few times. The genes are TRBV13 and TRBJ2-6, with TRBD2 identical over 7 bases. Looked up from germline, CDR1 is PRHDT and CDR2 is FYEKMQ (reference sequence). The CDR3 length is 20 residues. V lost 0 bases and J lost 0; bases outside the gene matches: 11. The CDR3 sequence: CASSLGRGETYSSGANVLTF. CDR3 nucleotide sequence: TGTGCCAGCAGCTTAGGCCGGGGGGAGACCTACAGCTCTGGGGCCAACGTCCTGACTTTC.

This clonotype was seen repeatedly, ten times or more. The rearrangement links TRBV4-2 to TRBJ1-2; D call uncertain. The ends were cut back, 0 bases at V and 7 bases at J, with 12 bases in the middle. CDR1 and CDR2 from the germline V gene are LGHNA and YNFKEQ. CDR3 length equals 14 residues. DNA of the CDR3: TGTGCCAGCAGCCAAGAGAACGCGGACGGTGGCTACACCTTC. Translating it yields CASSQENADGGYTF.

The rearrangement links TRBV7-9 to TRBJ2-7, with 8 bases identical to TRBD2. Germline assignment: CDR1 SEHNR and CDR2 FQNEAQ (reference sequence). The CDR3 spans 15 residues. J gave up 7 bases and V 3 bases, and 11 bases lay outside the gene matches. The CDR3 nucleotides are TGTGCCAGCAGCTTGTATATTAGCGGGGCGGGAGAGCAGTACGTC. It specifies CASSLYISGAGEQYV.

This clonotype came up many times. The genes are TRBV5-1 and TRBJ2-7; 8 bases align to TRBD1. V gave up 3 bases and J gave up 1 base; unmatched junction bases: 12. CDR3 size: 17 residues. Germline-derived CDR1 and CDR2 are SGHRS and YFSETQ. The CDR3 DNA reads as TGCGCCAGCAGCTCGAGAGGACAGGGAGCTTATTCCTACGAGCAGTACTTC. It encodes CASSSRGQGAYSYEQYF.

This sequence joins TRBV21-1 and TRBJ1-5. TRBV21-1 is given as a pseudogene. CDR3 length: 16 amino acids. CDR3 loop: CASTTPHRISNQPQHF. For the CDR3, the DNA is TGTGCCAGCACCACTCCCCACAGAATTAGCAATCAGCCCCAGCATTTT.

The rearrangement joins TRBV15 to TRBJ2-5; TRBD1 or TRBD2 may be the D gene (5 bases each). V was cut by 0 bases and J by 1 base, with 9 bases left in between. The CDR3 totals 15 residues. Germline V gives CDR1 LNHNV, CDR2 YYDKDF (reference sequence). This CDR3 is CATSRDPGPQETQYF. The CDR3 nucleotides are TGTGCCACCAGCAGAGATCCGGGGCCCCAAGAGACCCAGTACTTC.

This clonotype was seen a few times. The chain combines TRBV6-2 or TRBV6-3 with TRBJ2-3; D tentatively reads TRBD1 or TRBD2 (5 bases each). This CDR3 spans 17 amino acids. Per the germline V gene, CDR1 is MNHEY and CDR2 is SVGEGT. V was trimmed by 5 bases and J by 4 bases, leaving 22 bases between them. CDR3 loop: CASSAPGDGGIADTQYF. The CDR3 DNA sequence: TGTGCCAGCAGTGCTCCTGGGGACGGAGGCATTGCAGATACGCAGTATTTT.